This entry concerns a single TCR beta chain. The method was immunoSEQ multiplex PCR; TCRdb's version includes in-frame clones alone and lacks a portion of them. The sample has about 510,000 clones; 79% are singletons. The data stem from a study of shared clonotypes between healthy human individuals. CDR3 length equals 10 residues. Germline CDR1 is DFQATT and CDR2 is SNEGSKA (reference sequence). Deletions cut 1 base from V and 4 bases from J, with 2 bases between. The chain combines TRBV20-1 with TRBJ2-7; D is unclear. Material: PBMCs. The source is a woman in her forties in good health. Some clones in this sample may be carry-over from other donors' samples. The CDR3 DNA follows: TGCAGTGCTAGAGTATACGAGCAGTACTTC. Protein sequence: CSARVYEQYF.